These T cell receptor beta chains were read from a single sample in a study of blood T cell repertoires in COVID-19. Produced via immunoSEQ multiplex PCR; TCRdb's table is partial and in-frame only. Counted here are 200,000 or so clones, approximately 79% occurring once; the ten biggest clones make up approximately 15%. Material: peripheral blood. These receptors came from a man in his sixties with active or convalescent COVID-19. Each CDR3 is given with its conserved first and last residue. Each record gives: J gene, V gene, clone size, D gene, CDR3 protein, CDR3 DNA. A D gene is named only where the DNA matches it firmly. Clone size, where shown, is once, few, many, or a class for clones that have expanded.

TRBJ2-7,TRBV7-6,-,-,CASSLLTAQTVYEQYF,TGTGCCAGCAGCTTGTTGACAGCCCAGACGGTCTACGAGCAGTACTTC
TRBJ1-5,TRBV24-1,few,-,CATSGTLNQPQHF,TGTGCCACCAGTGGGACACTCAATCAGCCCCAGCATTTT
TRBJ1-1,TRBV5-4,-,-,CASSLEVGRRAAFF,TGTGCCAGCAGCTTGGAGGTGGGCCGCAGGGCCGCTTTCTTT
TRBJ1-1,TRBV18,-,-,CASSPQGLNTEAFF,TGTGCCAGCTCGCCTCAGGGGCTGAACACTGAAGCTTTCTTT
TRBJ1-5,TRBV28,-,TRBD1,CASTSDRASNQPQHF,TGTGCCAGTACATCGGACAGGGCGAGCAATCAGCCCCAGCATTTT
TRBJ2-6,TRBV9,-,-,CASDRGSGANVLTF,TGTGCCAGCGATCGGGGGTCTGGGGCCAACGTCCTGACTTTC
TRBJ1-4,TRBV7-9,-,TRBD1,CASSSGQALGEKLFF,TGTGCCAGCAGTTCCGGACAGGCCCTTGGGGAAAAACTGTTTTTT
TRBJ2-1,TRBV2,-,TRBD1,CASDRQGASYNEQFF,TGTGCCAGCGACCGACAGGGGGCCAGCTACAATGAGCAGTTCTTC
TRBJ1-6,TRBV4-1,-,-,CASSKSPRDKASSYNSPLHF,TGCGCCAGCAGCAAAAGTCCCCGGGACAAAGCGAGCTCCTATAATTCACCCCTCCACTTT
TRBJ2-3,TRBV4-3,-,-,CASSQGSPGSTDTQYF,TGCGCCAGCAGCCAAGGTTCGCCGGGTTCGACAGATACGCAGTATTTT
TRBJ2-1,TRBV7-8,-,TRBD2,CASTPLTGGGYNEQFF,TGTGCCAGCACCCCCCTAACGGGAGGGGGATACAATGAGCAGTTCTTC
TRBJ2-5,TRBV19,-,TRBD2,CASSRRLAGTQETQYF,TGTGCCAGTAGTAGAAGACTAGCGGGTACCCAAGAGACCCAGTACTTC
TRBJ2-3,TRBV9,-,TRBD1,CASSVTGVYTDTQYF,TGTGCCAGCAGCGTAACAGGGGTTTATACAGATACGCAGTATTTT
TRBJ2-5,TRBV7-2,once,-,CASSLGLGKTQYF,TGTGCCAGCAGCTTAGGACTAGGGAAGACCCAGTACTTC
TRBJ2-7,TRBV14,-,-,CASSQDFSRSSYEQYF,TGTGCCAGCAGCCAAGATTTTAGTCGTAGCTCCTACGAGCAGTACTTC
TRBJ1-5,TRBV18,-,-,CASSPLDWIHEVFNQPQHF,TGTGCCAGCTCACCCTTGGACTGGATCCATGAGGTCTTCAATCAGCCCCAGCATTTT
TRBJ1-5,TRBV3-1/TRBV3-2,few,-,CASSQAGPHQPQHF,TGTGCCAGCAGCCAAGCTGGGCCGCATCAGCCCCAGCATTTT
TRBJ2-3,TRBV28,-,TRBD2,CASRRSGRAGGHDTQYF,TGTGCCAGCCGCCGTAGCGGGAGGGCCGGGGGTCACGATACGCAGTATTTT
TRBJ2-5,TRBV29-1,-,TRBD2,CSVEAAGRQETQYF,TGCAGCGTTGAGGCAGCGGGGCGCCAAGAGACCCAGTACTTC
TRBJ2-7,TRBV10-2,-,TRBD1,CASRPGTAGEQYF,TGCGCCAGCAGGCCTGGGACAGCTGGCGAGCAGTACTTC
TRBJ2-3,TRBV6-2/TRBV6-3,-,TRBD1,CASSPGQGTDTQYF,TGTGCCAGCAGTCCGGGACAGGGCACAGATACGCAGTATTTT
TRBJ1-1,TRBV12-5,few,-,CASGLMGTLAFF,TGTGCTAGTGGGCTTATGGGGACATTAGCTTTCTTT
TRBJ2-1,TRBV4-3,-,-,CASSQEGLTQFF,TGCGCCAGCAGCCAGGAGGGCCTTACCCAGTTCTTC
TRBJ1-2,TRBV27,-,-,CASSLGGGQLGYTF,TGTGCCAGCAGTTTAGGGGGGGGTCAGCTTGGCTACACCTTC
TRBJ1-6,TRBV19,-,TRBD1,CASRSDRAVNSPLHF,TGTGCCAGCCGCTCGGACAGGGCGGTTAATTCACCCCTCCACTTT
TRBJ2-7,TRBV20-1,few,-,CSASVIYRVDEQYF,TGCAGTGCTAGTGTCATTTACAGGGTTGACGAGCAGTACTTC
TRBJ1-1,TRBV2,-,-,CASIPSSGAFF,TGTGCCAGCATTCCCTCTTCGGGAGCTTTCTTT
TRBJ1-1,TRBV28,-,-,CASGELAFF,TGTGCCAGTGGAGAATTGGCTTTCTTT
TRBJ1-2,TRBV5-6,once,TRBD1,CASSRQGALGYTF,TGTGCCAGCAGTAGACAGGGGGCGCTTGGCTACACCTTC
TRBJ2-7,TRBV5-1,-,-,CASSFQGYLYEQYF,TGCGCCAGCAGCTTTCAGGGTTACCTCTACGAGCAGTACTTC
TRBJ2-2,TRBV18,-,-,CASSPLLQGTGELFF,TGTGCCAGCTCACCACTACTACAGGGAACCGGGGAGCTGTTTTTT
TRBJ1-2,TRBV10-3,-,TRBD1,CAIRRGTGDYGYTF,TGTGCCATCAGAAGGGGGACAGGGGATTATGGCTACACCTTC
TRBJ2-1,TRBV28,-,TRBD2,CASSEAGLAEGMEQFF,TGTGCCAGCAGTGAGGCGGGACTAGCGGAGGGAATGGAGCAGTTCTTC
TRBJ1-2,TRBV30,few,-,CAWSHRYYGYTF,TGTGCCTGGAGTCACAGATACTATGGCTACACCTTC
TRBJ2-5,TRBV7-9,-,TRBD2,CASSPSGRGIETQYF,TGTGCCAGCAGCCCTAGCGGGAGAGGGATAGAGACCCAGTACTTC
TRBJ2-5,TRBV7-2,-,TRBD1,CASSLVGGTGGQETQYF,TGTGCCAGCAGCTTAGTAGGGGGAACAGGGGGCCAAGAGACCCAGTACTTC
TRBJ2-7,TRBV7-9,-,-,CASSLDRGLGEQYF,TGTGCCAGCAGCTTAGACAGGGGACTGGGGGAGCAGTACTTC
TRBJ1-1,TRBV25-1,once,-,CASRRGGNTEAFF,TGTGCCAGCAGAAGGGGGGGGAACACTGAAGCTTTCTTT
TRBJ2-2,TRBV5-1,few,TRBD2,CASSWGTSGANTGELFF,TGCGCCAGCAGCTGGGGGACTAGCGGAGCGAACACCGGGGAGCTGTTTTTT
TRBJ1-4,TRBV28,-,TRBD1,CASSLTGGTEKLFF,TGTGCCAGCAGCCTGACAGGGGGCACTGAAAAACTGTTTTTT
TRBJ1-1,TRBV27,few,-,CASSYWTVPRATEAFF,TGTGCCAGCAGTTACTGGACAGTCCCTCGGGCCACTGAAGCTTTCTTT
TRBJ2-5,TRBV5-1,-,-,CASSFTRETQYF,TGCGCCAGCAGCTTCACGAGAGAGACCCAGTACTTC
TRBJ2-1,TRBV9,-,TRBD2,CASSGTAGVDEQFF,TGTGCCAGCAGCGGTACAGCGGGAGTCGATGAGCAGTTCTTC
TRBJ2-7,TRBV28,-,-,CASSPTGPLPEQYF,TGTGCCAGCAGCCCTACAGGGCCACTACCCGAGCAGTACTTC
TRBJ1-4,TRBV10-3,few,-,CAISEDSEKLFF,TGTGCCATCAGTGAGGACAGCGAAAAACTGTTTTTT
TRBJ2-5,TRBV19,-,TRBD2,CASSRLAGETQYF,TGTGCCAGTAGTCGTCTAGCGGGAGAGACCCAGTACTTC
TRBJ1-5,TRBV18,-,-,CASSRGIGNQPQHF,TGTGCCAGCTCAAGAGGGATAGGGAATCAGCCCCAGCATTTT
TRBJ2-7,TRBV28,-,TRBD2,CASSLAGTSGRLATYEQYF,TGTGCCAGCAGTCTAGCCGGGACTAGCGGGAGACTGGCAACCTACGAGCAGTACTTC
TRBJ2-3,TRBV18,-,TRBD2,CASSQAGAPDTQYF,TGTGCCAGCTCTCAAGCGGGAGCCCCAGATACGCAGTATTTT
TRBJ1-3,TRBV28,-,-,CASTLGGQGNTIYF,TGTGCCAGCACCCTGGGGGGGCAAGGAAACACCATATATTTT
TRBJ2-5,TRBV7-6,-,-,CASSLREAQETQYF,TGTGCCAGCAGCTTAAGGGAGGCCCAAGAGACCCAGTACTTC
TRBJ2-4,TRBV19,-,TRBD2,CASSPGLAGGVGYF,TGTGCCAGTAGCCCGGGACTAGCGGGAGGCGTAGGGTACTTC
TRBJ2-5,TRBV7-8,few,TRBD2,CASGGGTSQETQYF,TGTGCCAGCGGGGGGGGGACTTCTCAAGAGACCCAGTACTTC
TRBJ2-7,TRBV5-1,-,TRBD2,CASSSKGLADVLSYEQYF,TGCGCCAGCAGCTCGAAGGGACTAGCCGATGTTCTCTCCTACGAGCAGTACTTC
TRBJ2-7,TRBV28,-,-,CASSLTQASRYEQYF,TGTGCCAGCAGTCTAACTCAGGCCTCCCGCTACGAGCAGTACTTC
TRBJ2-1,TRBV24-1,-,-,CATSKTAEQFF,TGTGCCACCAGTAAGACAGCTGAGCAGTTCTTC
TRBJ1-4,TRBV27,-,-,CASSLGPGKSEKLFF,TGTGCCAGCAGCCTTGGTCCGGGAAAATCTGAAAAACTGTTTTTT
TRBJ2-3,TRBV3-1/TRBV3-2,-,TRBD2,CASSQATSGLTDTQYF,TGTGCCAGCAGCCAAGCTACTAGCGGATTAACGGATACGCAGTATTTT
TRBJ1-5,TRBV7-2,few,-,CASSLRGYNQPQHF,TGTGCCAGCAGCTTACGGGGGTATAATCAGCCCCAGCATTTT